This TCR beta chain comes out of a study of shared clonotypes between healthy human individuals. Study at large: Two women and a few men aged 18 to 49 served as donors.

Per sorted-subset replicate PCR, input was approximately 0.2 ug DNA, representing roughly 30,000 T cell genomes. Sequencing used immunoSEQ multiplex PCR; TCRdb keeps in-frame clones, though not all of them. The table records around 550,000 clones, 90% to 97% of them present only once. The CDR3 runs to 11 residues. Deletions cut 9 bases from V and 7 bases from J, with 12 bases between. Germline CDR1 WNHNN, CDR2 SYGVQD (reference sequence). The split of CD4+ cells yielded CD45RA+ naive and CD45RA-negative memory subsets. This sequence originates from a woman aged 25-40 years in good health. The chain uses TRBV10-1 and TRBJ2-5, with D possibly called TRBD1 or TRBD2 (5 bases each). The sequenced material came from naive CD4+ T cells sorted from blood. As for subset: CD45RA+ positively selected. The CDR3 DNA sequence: TGCGCCAGTGGGGGAGTCGGGACCCAGTACTTC. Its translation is CASGGVGTQYF.